Following are 12 T cell receptor beta chains from one sample sequenced in a study of T cells in localized non-small cell lung cancer. TCRdb keeps only in-frame clones here, not all; method: immunoSEQ multiplex PCR. The sample carries 10,000 to 15,000 clones, roughly 86% recorded once. Material: peripheral blood, obtained before any cancer treatment. The receptors were gathered from a male donor aged 60 or over with stage III lung adenocarcinoma.

The genes are TRBV5-1 and TRBJ2-5; 8 bases fit TRBD1. Germline CDR1 is SGHRS and CDR2 is YFSETQ. V lost 0 bases and J lost 5; bases outside the gene matches: 6. This CDR3 spans 15 amino acids. CDR3 bases: TGCGCCAGCAGCTTGGGACAGGGGTTCCGGGAGACCCAGTACTTC. Translated: CASSLGQGFRETQYF. The full variable domain, rest sourced from reference TRBV5-1 and TRBJ2-5, is KAGVTQTPRYLIKTRGQQVTLSCSPISGHRSVSWYQQTPGQGLQFLFEYFSETQRNKGNFPGRFSGRQFSNSRSEMNVSTLELGDSALYLCASSLGQGFRETQYFGPGTRLLVL.

This chain links TRBV6-1 with TRBJ2-2; the match to TRBD1 covers 9 bases. The trim removed 2 bases at V and 6 bases at J, leaving 7 bases unmatched. The germline V gene has CDR1 MNHNS and CDR2 SASEGT. CDR3 size: 16 residues. The CDR3, as DNA: TGTGCCAGCAGTGAATCAGACGGACAGGGGTCCGGGGAGCTGTTTTTT. Its protein is CASSESDGQGSGELFF.

CDR3 bases: TGCGCCAGCAGCCAGAGCAAGTTCCGACATAGCAATCAGCCCCAGCATTTT. Protein: CASSQSKFRHSNQPQHF. The V gene is TRBV4-1, the J gene TRBJ1-5; D not resolved. The CDR3 sequence is 17 residues long. Germline V lookup: CDR1 MGHRA, CDR2 YSYEKL. V was clipped by 3 bases and J by 0 bases, with 15 bases between them.

The V call is TRBV6-5, the J call TRBJ1-2, with D tentatively TRBD1 (6 bases). The CDR3 has 13 amino acids. In germline, CDR1 is MNHEY, CDR2 SVGAGI. The V gene lost 10 bases and the J gene lost 1 base, with 13 bases spanning the gap. CDR3 protein: CATRTENNYGYTF. The CDR3 nucleotides are TGTGCCACCCGGACAGAGAATAACTATGGCTACACCTTC.

V usage is TRBV6-5 and J usage is TRBJ2-2, with a possible D match to TRBD1 (6 bases). The CDR3 is made up of 15 amino acids. Germline V gives CDR1 MNHEY, CDR2 SVGAGI. V was shortened by 4 bases and J by 3 bases, with 12 bases between the two germline ends. In DNA, the CDR3 is TGTGCCAGCAGTTTGACGACAGGTTACACCGGGGAGCTGTTTTTT. Translated: CASSLTTGYTGELFF.

This clone has a handful of counts. The V call is TRBV29-1, the J call TRBJ1-1; D remains unclear. Trimming left V 6 bases short and J 4 bases short, with 9 bases between. CDR1 is SQVTM, CDR2 ANQGSEA, per germline. The CDR3 is made up of 11 amino acids. The CDR3 spells CSVEGGTEAFF. The CDR3 DNA follows: TGCAGCGTCGAGGGTGGCACTGAAGCTTTCTTT.

This clone was observed a handful of times. The chain uses TRBV5-1 and TRBJ1-6; the match to TRBD1 covers 9 bases. The ends lost 4 bases at V and 11 bases at J; junction bases unmatched: 7. The CDR3 is 14 amino acids. Germline lookup yields CDR1 SGHRS and CDR2 YFSETQ. In DNA, the CDR3 is TGCGCCAGCAGCCTGGGACAGGGTAGGGCACCCCTCCACTTT. Protein: CASSLGQGRAPLHF.

This sequence joins TRBV18 and TRBJ1-6; 8 positions agree with TRBD1. Germline V gene sequence: CDR1 KGHSH, CDR2 LQKENI. The CDR3 has 17 residues. Losses at the gene ends were 3 bases for V and 7 bases for J; bases not matched to a gene: 11. The CDR3 loop is CASSPPPGAGGNSPLHF. CDR3 nucleotide sequence: TGTGCCAGCTCACCTCCGCCCGGGGCAGGGGGCAATTCACCCCTCCACTTT. Supplemented by reference TRBV18 and TRBJ1-6, the full variable domain reads NAGVMQNPRHLVRRRGQEARLRCSPMKGHSHVYWYRQLPEEGLKFMVYLQKENIIDESGMPKERFSAEFPKEGPSILRIQQVVRGDSAAYFCASSPPPGAGGNSPLHFGNGTRLTVT.

J is TRBJ2-3 and V is TRBV6-1, with TRBD2 as a possible D gene (7 bases). The V end lost 3 bases, the J end lost 5 bases, and 15 bases lay between the germline ends. Germline V gives CDR1 MNHNS, CDR2 SASEGT. The CDR3 is 15 residues long. The CDR3 loop reads CASSEEGGLIDTQYF. For the CDR3, the DNA is TGTGCCAGCAGTGAGGAGGGGGGGCTAATAGATACGCAGTATTTT.

The V call is TRBV29-1, the J call TRBJ1-4; 8 bases are a match to TRBD1. The CDR3 spans 14 residues. Per germline, CDR1 SQVTM and CDR2 ANQGSEA. V was clipped by 4 bases and J by 4 bases; unmatched bases: 5. For the CDR3, the DNA is TGCAGCGTTGGACAGGGGTCTGGTAATGAAAAACTGTTTTTT. It specifies CSVGQGSGNEKLFF.

The chain joins TRBV19 to TRBJ1-5; D is possibly TRBD1 (5 bases). Germline lookup yields CDR1 LNHDA and CDR2 SQIVND (reference sequence). With 10 bases removed from V and 4 bases from J, the gap between germline ends came to 11 bases. The CDR3 sequence is 12 residues long. The CDR3, as DNA: TGTGCCACCAGGGAAGGGAATCAGCCCCAGCATTTT. It is translated as CATREGNQPQHF. Together with reference TRBV19 and TRBJ1-5, the CDR3 gives the full variable domain: DGGITQSPKYLFRKEGQNVTLSCEQNLNHDAMYWYRQDPGQGLRLIYYSQIVNDFQKGDIAEGYSVSREKKESFPLTVTSAQKNPTAFYLCATREGNQPQHFGDGTRLSIL.

This sequence joins TRBV11-3 and TRBJ2-5, with 7 bases lining up with TRBD1. Per germline, CDR1 SGHNT and CDR2 YENEEA. Trimming removed 1 base from V and 4 bases from J; junction bases left unmatched: 6. The length of the CDR3 is 15 residues. The CDR3 sequence is CASSLGRDSGETQYF. In nucleotides, the CDR3 is TGTGCCAGCAGCTTAGGCCGGGACAGCGGAGAGACCCAGTACTTC. Full variable domain (rest looked up from reference TRBV11-3 and TRBJ2-5): EAGVVQSPRYKIIEKKQPVAFWCNPISGHNTLYWYLQNLGQGPELLIRYENEEAVDDSQLPKDRFSAERLKGVDSTLKIQPAELGDSAVYLCASSLGRDSGETQYFGPGTRLLVL.